The rows below give T cell receptor beta chains drawn from one sample of a study of T-cell memory formation after mild COVID-19. One entry per CDR3 protein, called by TCRdb with MiXCR from the 5' RACE reads. Among approximately 440,000 distinct CDR3 sequences listed, about 19% were seen once. Material for sequencing was PBMCs or a T cell subset sorted from them (not recorded which). The source is an adult woman who had mild COVID-19 (a few samples of this study predate the infection). Cell type and time point are not known. CDR3s include the opening cysteine and the closing phenylalanine or tryptophan. Fields, in order: V gene, clone size, D gene, J gene, CDR3 protein, CDR3 DNA. The D gene is left open where the match is weak. Clone size, where shown, is once, few, many, or a class for clones that have expanded.

>TRBV27|many|TRBD2|TRBJ2-2
CASSGTGGSLYTGELFF
TGTGCCAGCAGTGGAACGGGCGGGAGTCTTTACACCGGGGAGCTGTTTTTT
>TRBV5-1|few|NA|TRBJ2-2
CASGSWKETGELFF
TGCGCCAGCGGCTCATGGAAGGAGACCGGGGAGCTGTTTTTT
>TRBV20-1|NA|NA|TRBJ2-2
CSALGQNTGELFF
TGCAGTGCCCTCGGACAGAACACCGGGGAGCTGTTTTTT
>TRBV7-2|few|TRBD1|TRBJ2-7
CASSPPGQGLYEQYF
TGTGCCAGCAGCCCTCCGGGACAGGGTCTGTACGAGCAGTACTTC
>TRBV6-5|few|NA|TRBJ1-2
CASTRRGANYGYTF
TGTGCCAGCACCAGGAGGGGGGCTAACTATGGCTACACCTTC
>TRBV3-1|NA|TRBD2|TRBJ2-1
CASSRYGGDEQFF
TGTGCCAGCAGCCGATACGGGGGGGATGAGCAGTTCTTC
>TRBV5-1|many|TRBD1|TRBJ1-6
CASSLGDREDNSPLHF
TGCGCCAGCAGCTTGGGGGACAGGGAAGATAATTCACCCCTCCACTTT
>TRBV4-1|NA|NA|TRBJ2-2
CASEEQNTGELFF
TGCGCCAGCGAAGAACAGAACACCGGGGAGCTGTTTTTT
>TRBV20-1|NA|TRBD2|TRBJ2-5
CSARTLRTSGAGETQYF
TGCAGTGCTAGAACCCTCCGGACTAGCGGGGCGGGGGAGACCCAGTACTTC
>TRBV12-3/TRBV12-4|NA|NA|TRBJ2-1
CASSETGTLNEQFF
TGTGCCAGCAGTGAGACCGGGACATTAAATGAGCAGTTCTTC
>TRBV24-1|NA|NA|TRBJ2-7
CATSDHRAGGYEQYF
TGTGCCACCAGTGATCACCGGGCCGGAGGCTACGAGCAGTACTTC
>TRBV19|few|NA|TRBJ1-6
CASSIGGASPLHF
TGTGCCAGTAGTATCGGGGGGGCCTCACCCCTCCACTTT
>TRBV21-1|once|NA|TRBJ2-4
CASFSKDRAKNIRYF
TGTGCCAGCTTCTCCAAGGACAGAGCCAAAAACATTCGGTACTTC
>TRBV28|NA|NA|TRBJ2-2
CASSPRMVTGELFF
TGTGCCAGCAGTCCTCGTATGGTTACCGGGGAGCTGTTTTTT
>TRBV5-1|NA|TRBD2|TRBJ2-5
CASSIPSGSQETQYF
TGCGCCAGCAGCATACCTAGCGGGAGCCAAGAGACCCAGTACTTC
>TRBV7-3|NA|NA|TRBJ2-2
CASSLQPSPTGELFF
TGTGCCAGCAGCTTACAACCTAGCCCCACCGGGGAGCTGTTTTTT
>TRBV5-4|NA|TRBD1|TRBJ1-1
CASSSRDSQNTEAFF
TGTGCCAGCAGCTCTAGGGACAGTCAGAACACTGAAGCTTTCTTT
>TRBV3-1|NA|NA|TRBJ1-1
CASSQVGRMNTEAFF
TGTGCCAGCAGCCAAGTTGGACGGATGAACACTGAAGCTTTCTTT
>TRBV7-6|NA|NA|TRBJ1-4
CASSLEPPRINEKLFF
TGTGCCAGCAGCTTAGAACCGCCACGAATTAATGAAAAACTGTTTTTT
>TRBV29-1|few|NA|TRBJ2-7
CSVEVGAISYEQYF
TGCAGCGTTGAGGTAGGGGCGATATCCTACGAGCAGTACTTC
>TRBV18|few|TRBD1|TRBJ2-7
CASSKGAQTYEQYF
TGTGCCAGCTCCAAGGGGGCGCAAACCTACGAGCAGTACTTC